Each of the 21 T cell receptor beta chains below was sequenced from the same sample in a study of vaccination effects on CD4 cells after COVID-19. Upon completion of more than 9 days in culture, CD4+ T cells were isolated. Either the BNT162b2 or mRNA-1273 vaccine was given to participants in two doses. No antigen has been assigned to these receptors. Some clones are missing from TCRdb's copy, which holds only in-frame ones; the method was immunoSEQ multiplex PCR. The sample contains tens of thousands of clones, 78% of which appear only once. The starting material was CD4+ T cells from PBMCs cultured without peptide, obtained after COVID-19 vaccination. Source of these receptors: a human donor who received a COVID-19 vaccine.

The chain employs TRBV14 and TRBJ1-2, with D perhaps matching TRBD1 (5 bases). This CDR3 has 15 residues. V shed 2 bases and J shed 5 bases, with 15 bases lying between them. CDR1 is SGHDN and CDR2 is FVKESK in the germline V gene. The CDR3 sequence is CASSQNTAGRYGYTF. DNA for the CDR3: TGTGCCAGCAGCCAAAATACGGCAGGGCGGTATGGCTACACCTTC.

The V and J genes are TRBV20-1 and TRBJ2-3, with D possibly TRBD2 on 6 matching bases. Germline V gene lookup returns CDR1 DFQATT and CDR2 SNEGSKA (reference sequence). V shed 3 bases and J shed 13 bases, with 11 bases lying between them. The CDR3 has 10 residues. CDR3 coding DNA: TGCAGTGCTAGCCGGGACTTGGAGTATTTT. It yields the protein CSASRDLEYF.

Comments on this clone: The DNA is left out, because the CDR3 cannot be placed on it with certainty; the CDR3 is given as TCRdb lists it. The chain recombines TRBV2 with TRBJ2-7. Germline assignment: CDR1 SNHLY and CDR2 FYNNEI. The CDR3 length is 14 residues, termini included. CDR3 region: CASSSSGRYTEQYF.

This chain joins TRBV7-2 and TRBJ1-5; 8 bases fit TRBD1. The CDR3 covers 15 residues. The germline V gene encodes CDR1 SGHTA and CDR2 FQGNSA. V lost 6 bases to trimming and J lost 5 bases; unmatched junction nucleotides: 9. Written as DNA, the CDR3 is TGTGCCAGCAGTGCTGGACAGGGATGGGATCAGCCCCAGCATTTT. It translates to CASSAGQGWDQPQHF.

The gene calls are TRBV19 and TRBJ1-1, with 8 bases matching TRBD1. The trim removed 7 bases at V and 2 bases at J, leaving 3 bases unmatched. Germline CDR1 is LNHDA and CDR2 is SQIVND (reference sequence). The CDR3 loop spans 13 amino acids. CDR3: CASKDRANTEAFF. The DNA for the CDR3 is TGTGCCAGTAAGGACAGGGCCAACACTGAAGCTTTCTTT.

CDR3 coding DNA: TGTGCCAGCAGCACTCAGGACAGTTACCAAGAGACCCAGTACTTC. This translates into CASSTQDSYQETQYF. J is TRBJ2-5 and V is TRBV9, with D perhaps matching TRBD1 (6 bases). Germline CDR1 SGDLS, CDR2 YYNGEE. The CDR3 consists of 15 residues. Trimming removed 4 bases from V and 0 bases from J, with 13 bases in between. Based on the CDR3 plus reference TRBV9 and TRBJ2-5, the full variable domain is DSGVTQTPKHLITATGQRVTLRCSPRSGDLSVYWYQQSLDQGLQFLIQYYNGEERAKGNILERFSAQQFPDLHSELNLSSLELGDSALYFCASSTQDSYQETQYFGPGTRLLVL.

The chain carries TRBV28 and TRBJ2-7; unclear D gene. Germline loops: CDR1 MDHEN, CDR2 SYDVKM. V was clipped by 6 bases and J by 3 bases, with 6 bases between them. The length of the CDR3 is 11 residues. CDR3: CASRTFYEQYF. The CDR3, as DNA: TGTGCCAGCAGGACATTCTACGAGCAGTACTTC.

This rearrangement joins TRBV9 to TRBJ2-2, with TRBD1 identical over 9 bases. From germline, CDR1 is SGDLS and CDR2 YYNGEE. Trimming at V came to 3 bases and at J to 5 bases, leaving 5 bases not matched to a gene. The CDR3 length is 15 residues. This CDR3 reads CASSATGGRTGELFF. The CDR3 nucleotides read TGTGCCAGCAGCGCCACAGGGGGCCGAACCGGGGAGCTGTTTTTT. Full variable domain (outside the CDR3, taken from reference TRBV9 and TRBJ2-2): DSGVTQTPKHLITATGQRVTLRCSPRSGDLSVYWYQQSLDQGLQFLIQYYNGEERAKGNILERFSAQQFPDLHSELNLSSLELGDSALYFCASSATGGRTGELFFGEGSRLTVL.

This chain links TRBV5-1 with TRBJ2-1, with TRBD2 identical over 9 bases. CDR3 length: 16 amino acids. The V gene end was trimmed by 0 bases and the J gene end by 5 bases; junction bases not matched to a gene: 6. Germline assignment: CDR1 SGHRS and CDR2 YFSETQ. CDR3 in amino acids: CASSLAELAGHNEQFF. CDR3 nucleotides: TGCGCCAGCAGCTTGGCGGAGCTAGCGGGGCACAATGAGCAGTTCTTC.

This sequence joins TRBV2 and TRBJ1-2, with a weak D call TRBD1 (6 bases). From germline, CDR1 is SNHLY and CDR2 FYNNEI. This CDR3 spans 13 amino acids. With 4 bases removed from V and 4 bases from J, the gap between germline ends came to 10 bases. CDR3 sequence (DNA): TGTGCCAGCAGTGGGGACATCTCCTATGGCTACACCTTC. Encoded protein: CASSGDISYGYTF.

The genes are TRBV9 and TRBJ1-1; no reliable D call. Trimming took 4 bases from V and 0 from J, leaving 7 bases between them. CDR3 length: 13 amino acids. Germline V lookup: CDR1 SGDLS, CDR2 YYNGEE. The CDR3 here is CASSPHMNTEAFF. The CDR3 DNA reads as TGTGCCAGCAGCCCTCATATGAACACTGAAGCTTTCTTT.

CDR3 protein: CASSQDGRGPDTQYF. CDR3 sequence (DNA): TGCGCCAGCAGCCAAGATGGGAGGGGCCCAGATACGCAGTATTTT. The gene calls are TRBV4-1 and TRBJ2-3, with 7 bases matching TRBD2. CDR1 MGHRA and CDR2 YSYEKL come from the germline V gene. The CDR3 is 15 amino acids. V shed 0 bases and J 4 bases; nucleotides not matched to a gene: 4.

The chain joins TRBV4-1 to TRBJ2-1, with 8 bases that match TRBD1. V was clipped by 6 bases and J by 7 bases; unmatched bases: 23. The germline gives CDR1 MGHRA, CDR2 YSYEKL. The CDR3 totals 19 residues. The CDR3 here is CASSQFGTGRTPTWNEQFF. The CDR3 DNA is TGCGCCAGCAGTCAATTCGGGACAGGACGCACGCCCACCTGGAATGAGCAGTTCTTC.

The V gene is TRBV9, the J gene TRBJ2-1; the D gene is possibly TRBD1 (6 bases). The CDR3 spans 17 residues. The V gene lost 3 bases and the J gene lost 7 bases, with 23 bases spanning the gap. Germline V lookup: CDR1 SGDLS, CDR2 YYNGEE. CDR3 DNA sequence: TGTGCCAGCAGCGCGGAGGTTTGGGGGCTGAGTGGGAATGAGCAGTTCTTC. This sequence encodes CASSAEVWGLSGNEQFF. The variable domain in full, with the rest retrieved from reference TRBV9 and TRBJ2-1, is DSGVTQTPKHLITATGQRVTLRCSPRSGDLSVYWYQQSLDQGLQFLIQYYNGEERAKGNILERFSAQQFPDLHSELNLSSLELGDSALYFCASSAEVWGLSGNEQFFGPGTRLTVL.

The chain joins TRBV7-2 to TRBJ1-4, with a possible D match to TRBD1 (6 bases). The CDR3 sequence is 15 residues long. The germline V gene has CDR1 SGHTA and CDR2 FQGNSA. Trimming shortened V by 5 bases and J by 3 bases, and 13 bases separated the two germline ends. CDR3 nucleotides: TGTGCCAGCAGCCCAAGGGGGGGATCTAATGAAAAACTGTTTTTT. The encoded protein is CASSPRGGSNEKLFF.

This clone was detected only once. The chain combines TRBV11-2 with TRBJ2-2; weak D call: TRBD1 (5 bases). The V end lost 4 bases, the J end lost 3 bases, and 12 bases lay between the germline ends. Germline assignment: CDR1 SGHAT and CDR2 FQNNGV. This CDR3 has 15 residues. The DNA of the CDR3 is TGTGCCAGCAGCTCCCCCAGGGTACACACCGGGGAGCTGTTTTTT. It translates to CASSSPRVHTGELFF.

The rearrangement joins TRBV12-3 or TRBV12-4 to TRBJ2-3, with TRBD1 matching 9 bases. This CDR3 has 13 amino acids. V gave up 7 bases and J gave up 4 bases; unmatched junction bases: 3. As DNA, the CDR3 is TGTGCCAGCAACAGGGGGCGGGCAGATACGCAGTATTTT. As protein: CASNRGRADTQYF.

This clone came up once. The V and J genes are TRBV28 and TRBJ1-1, with TRBD1 as a possible D gene (6 bases). Germline CDR1 is MDHEN and CDR2 is SYDVKM. The ends were cut back, 8 bases at V and 3 bases at J, with 16 bases in the middle. The CDR3 has 14 amino acids. CDR3 protein: CASGVGGFDTEAFF. The CDR3 bases are TGTGCCAGCGGGGTAGGGGGGTTTGACACTGAAGCTTTCTTT.

The chain couples TRBV13 to TRBJ1-5; D is undetermined. V was pared by 0 bases and J by 4 bases, with 10 bases between. CDR3 size: 15 residues. CDR1 is PRHDT and CDR2 is FYEKMQ in the germline V gene (reference sequence). The DNA of the CDR3 is TGTGCCAGCAGCTTAGGGGGTTTAGCAAATCAGCCCCAGCATTTT. Translation: CASSLGGLANQPQHF.

This clone has a handful of counts. The rearrangement links TRBV15 to TRBJ1-2; D unclear. Germline CDR1 reads LNHNV; CDR2 reads YYDKDF (reference sequence). Between the trimmed V and J ends, which lost 0 bases and 3 bases, there was a span of 8 bases. The CDR3 contains 14 residues. CDR3 DNA sequence: TGTGCCACCAGCAGAGATCGCCAGGACTATGGCTACACCTTC. It specifies CATSRDRQDYGYTF.

The rearrangement joins TRBV29-1 to TRBJ1-1; maybe TRBD1 (6 bases). Looked up from germline, CDR1 is SQVTM and CDR2 is ANQGSEA. V lost 1 base and J 2 bases, leaving 11 bases between the germline ends. CDR3 size: 14 residues. The CDR3 DNA reads as TGCAGCGTTGAAGTTGGGACATCTAACACTGAAGCTTTCTTT. It encodes CSVEVGTSNTEAFF.